This TCR beta chain was recovered during a study of shared clonotypes between healthy human individuals. About the study: Aged between 18 and 49, the donors were two women and three men.

This CDR3 spans 14 amino acids. V was pared by 2 bases and J by 4 bases, with 11 bases between. The germline CDR1 and CDR2 sequences are SEHNR and FQNEAQ (reference sequence). In regard to this clone: What it binds is unknown.

Study observations and caveats: The sharing of 4.5% to 5% of naive CD4 clonotypes was seen across several donors.

Sequencing used immunoSEQ multiplex PCR; TCRdb keeps in-frame clones, though not all of them. The data contain around 940,000 clones, roughly 72% of them seen just once; the ten biggest clones take up approximately 1.5%. Sample: memory CD4+ T cells sorted from blood. As to subset: CD45RA-negative fraction. The chain has TRBV7-9 and TRBJ2-5; D may correspond to TRBD1 or TRBD2 (5 bases each). This receptor was obtained from a man aged 18 to 29 in good health. The CDR3 spells CASSLPNGGETQYF. DNA of the CDR3: TGTGCCAGCAGCTTACCCAATGGGGGAGAGACCCAGTACTTC.